The next 24 T cell receptor beta chains were all read from a single sample in a study of CD8+CD57+ T cells in acquired aplastic anemia. The study profiled TCR beta VDJ and CDR3 using genomic DNA as template. TCRdb passed the reads through MiXCR, listing each CDR3 protein once. Here the sample spans a few hundred thousand distinct CDR3 sequences, under 80% being singletons. Sequencing used sorted CD4+, CD8+, or CD8+CD57+ T cells (not recorded which) from PBMCs. Receptor source: a human donor in good health, serving as a control.

V usage is TRBV7-8 and J usage is TRBJ2-7, with 9 bases identical to TRBD1. With 5 bases clipped from V and 10 bases from J, the junction kept 6 bases outside the gene matches. CDR3 length: 12 amino acids. Germline-derived CDR1 and CDR2 are SGHVS and FQNEAQ. The CDR3 bases are TGTGCCAGCAGCACAGGGGGCTACCACCAGTACTTC. Protein sequence: CASSTGGYHQYF.

V is TRBV29-1 and J is TRBJ2-5; D unresolved. CDR3 length: 11 residues. Trimming removed 3 bases from V and 1 base from J, with 3 bases in between. From germline, CDR1 is SQVTM and CDR2 ANQGSEA. Written as DNA, the CDR3 is TGCAGCGTTGACAGCCAAGAGACCCAGTACTTC. It is translated as CSVDSQETQYF.

This clonotype was observed once. The CDR3 region is CSARSGGPGEQYF. The CDR3 DNA is TGCAGTGCTCGAAGCGGGGGACCGGGCGAGCAGTACTTC. V is TRBV20-1 and J is TRBJ2-7, with TRBD2 identical over 8 bases. This CDR3 has 13 amino acids. Germline V gene sequence: CDR1 DFQATT, CDR2 SNEGSKA (reference sequence). J was trimmed by 6 bases and V by 5 bases; bases with no gene match: 9.

The V and J genes are TRBV7-2 and TRBJ2-3; D unresolved. The J call is doubtful: the DNA matches TRBJ1-5 better. The CDR3 contains 15 residues. Germline loops: CDR1 SGHTA, CDR2 FQGNSA. Here the CDR3 reads CASSFGLPCGYTQHF. The DNA of the CDR3 is TGTGCCAGCAGCTTCGGACTACCGTGTGGATATACGCAGCATTTT.

The table lists this clonotype with many counts. The V and J genes are TRBV20-1 and TRBJ2-7; 10 positions match TRBD2. The CDR3 sequence is 14 residues long. V was clipped by 5 bases and J by 4 bases; unmatched bases: 8. Germline CDR1 reads DFQATT; CDR2 reads SNEGSKA (reference sequence). The CDR3 loop reads CSAFPSGGRYEQYF. In nucleotides, the CDR3 is TGCAGTGCTTTTCCTAGCGGGGGTAGATACGAGCAGTACTTC.

Concerning this clonotype: As the CDR3 is not closed by the conserved phenylalanine or tryptophan, this likely results from a read error. The limits of the CDR3 on the DNA are not certain, so only TCRdb's listed CDR3 is given. The chain links TRBV7-3 to TRBJ1-2. Including both end residues, the CDR3 is 13 amino acids long. Germline loops: CDR1 SGHTA, CDR2 FQGTGA. CDR3 region: CASSPRAAGGMEA.

Points on this clonotype: The junction departs from the called germline gene at one end, perhaps through a read error. The chain is built from TRBV7-9 and TRBJ2-5; D is perhaps TRBD2 (6 bases). The germline V gene encodes CDR1 SEHNR and CDR2 FQNEAQ (reference sequence). The CDR3 spans 14 residues. The CDR3 DNA reads as TGTGCCAGCAGCGGGGGGATGGGGTACGGGACCTTCGAGTTC. This translates into CASSGGMGYGTFEF. The variable domain in full, with the rest retrieved from reference TRBV7-9 and TRBJ2-5, is DTGVSQNPRHKITKRGQNVTFRCDPISEHNRLYWYRQTLGQGPEFLTYFQNEAQLEKSRLLSDRFSAERPKGSFSTLEIQRTEQGDSAMYLCASSGGMGYGTFEFGPGTRLLVL.

As for this clonotype: At one end, the junction sequence differs from germline, possibly due to a read error. The rearrangement uses TRBV5-5 and TRBJ1-2, with TRBD1 as a possible D gene (5 bases). CDR1 SGHKS and CDR2 YYEKEE come from the germline V gene (reference sequence). This CDR3 is 14 amino acids long. In nucleotides, the CDR3 is TGCGCCAGCAGCTCGCTTAAGGGGCCTTATGGCTACACCTTC. Translated, it gives CASSSLKGPYGYTF.

Details on this clonotype: The conserved closing phenylalanine or tryptophan is absent in this CDR3, likely reflecting a read error. It is unclear where the CDR3 begins or ends on the DNA, so no DNA is shown, and the CDR3 is as TCRdb lists it. The chain joins TRBV7-9 to TRBJ1-6; the D segment call TRBD1 is taken from the table without a DNA check. In germline, CDR1 is SEHNR, CDR2 FQNEAQ (reference sequence). The CDR3 length is 13 residues, termini included. CDR3 in amino acids: CASSLMGQSYNEQ.

The sample holds one count of this clonotype. Germline and junction disagree at one end, which may indicate a read error. The chain recombines TRBV24-1 with TRBJ2-5; D is perhaps TRBD1 (6 bases). This CDR3 comprises 15 residues. Looked up from germline, CDR1 is KGHDR and CDR2 is SFDVKD. CDR3 sequence reads: CATSDRLGQQGTQYF. CDR3 bases: TGTGCCACCAGTGACCGGTTAGGACAGCAAGGGACCCAGTACTTC.

The chain combines TRBV12-5 with TRBJ1-4; D gene uncertain. Trimming took 3 bases from V and 8 from J, leaving 13 bases between them. The CDR3 is 14 residues long. CDR1 LGHNT and CDR2 FRNRAP come from the germline V gene. The CDR3 loop is CASGFARGEEKLFF. The CDR3 DNA sequence: TGTGCTAGTGGTTTTGCCCGAGGTGAGGAAAAACTGTTTTTT.

This clonotype has a single count. This CDR3 fails to terminate in the conserved phenylalanine or tryptophan, so it likely reflects a read error. The rearrangement joins TRBV5-4 to TRBJ2-7, with 8 bases aligning to TRBD1. Per the germline V gene, CDR1 is SGHNT and CDR2 is YYREEE (reference sequence). Unmatched junction bases numbered 16, after V lost 2 bases and J lost 3 bases. The CDR3 runs to 18 residues. The CDR3 DNA reads as TGTGCCAGCAGCTTAGTGGTAATCCCCGGGACAGGAAGCTACGAGCAGTACCTC. It specifies CASSLVVIPGTGSYEQYL.

This clonotype was picked up a small number of times. The chain recombines TRBV19 with TRBJ1-1, with D perhaps matching TRBD1 (5 bases). CDR1 and CDR2 from the germline V gene are LNHDA and SQIVND (reference sequence). The CDR3 is 14 residues long. V was cut by 6 bases and J by 3 bases, with 14 bases left in between. CDR3: CASSKDTVYTEAFF. As DNA, the CDR3 is TGTGCCAGTAGCAAGGACACCGTTTACACTGAAGCTTTCTTT.

This clonotype was recorded a few times. V usage is TRBV9 and J usage is TRBJ2-1; D unresolved. The CDR3 runs to 14 residues. Looked up from germline, CDR1 is SGDLS and CDR2 is YYNGEE. The V gene lost 6 bases and the J gene lost 0 bases, with 10 bases spanning the gap. CDR3 sequence: CASNRRGSYNEQFF. Here the CDR3 DNA reads TGTGCCAGCAACCGACGCGGCTCCTACAATGAGCAGTTCTTC.

Ten or more counts support this clonotype. The chain recombines TRBV7-2 with TRBJ2-7; D gene unclear. The germline V and J ends were trimmed by 1 base and 2 bases, with 12 bases remaining between them. From germline, CDR1 is SGHTA and CDR2 FQGNSA. The CDR3 covers 15 residues. CDR3 region: CASSLGALDPYEQYF. DNA of the CDR3: TGTGCCAGCAGCTTAGGCGCGTTAGATCCCTACGAGCAGTACTTC.

This clonotype was counted between two and nine times. The junction does not match germline at one end; this may be a read error. The V gene is TRBV7-3, the J gene TRBJ2-6; the D gene is possibly TRBD1 (6 bases). The germline V gene has CDR1 SGHTA and CDR2 FQGTGA. The CDR3 has 12 amino acids. The DNA of the CDR3 is TGTGCCAGCAGCTCCGGACAGCGGACTGAAGCTTTC. Translating gives CASSSGQRTEAF.

The V call is TRBV20-1, the J call TRBJ1-2; TRBD1 aligns across 9 bases. CDR1 and CDR2 from the germline V gene are DFQATT and SNEGSKA (reference sequence). The CDR3 loop spans 12 amino acids. The trim removed 5 bases at V and 12 bases at J, leaving 10 bases unmatched. The CDR3 sequence: CSAGRLGQGNTF. In nucleotides, the CDR3 is TGCAGTGCTGGGCGACTGGGACAGGGAAACACCTTC.

The chain joins TRBV2 to TRBJ1-4; D may be TRBD1 (5 bases). The length of the CDR3 is 11 residues. The germline V gene has CDR1 SNHLY and CDR2 FYNNEI. V dropped 8 bases and J dropped 12 bases, with 13 bases sitting between them. The CDR3 region is CASAGTVELFF. CDR3 coding DNA: TGTGCCAGCGCGGGGACGGTTGAACTGTTTTTT.

This clonotype was counted many times. The J gene is TRBJ1-4, the V gene TRBV19, with D possibly matching TRBD1 (5 bases). The CDR3 length is 14 residues. V lost 4 bases and J lost 5, with 11 bases in between. Germline V CDR1 and CDR2: LNHDA, SQIVND (reference sequence). The CDR3 protein is CASSTRGANEKLFF. The CDR3 DNA follows: TGTGCCAGTAGTACGAGGGGAGCAAATGAAAAACTGTTTTTT.

This clonotype has a count of ten or more. The chain joins TRBV7-8 to TRBJ1-3; D is possibly TRBD1 (5 bases). Germline assignment: CDR1 SGHVS and CDR2 FQNEAQ. V was pared by 3 bases and J by 4 bases, with 10 bases between. CDR3 length: 14 amino acids. The CDR3 region is CASSFRGIGNTIYF. CDR3 sequence (DNA): TGTGCCAGCAGCTTTCGGGGGATAGGAAACACCATATATTTT.

This chain joins TRBV19 and TRBJ2-5; 11 bases align to TRBD1. Germline lookup yields CDR1 LNHDA and CDR2 SQIVND (reference sequence). The trim removed 6 bases at V and 5 bases at J, leaving 2 bases unmatched. This CDR3 comprises 13 residues. The CDR3 loop reads CASRRTGGETQYF. DNA for the CDR3: TGTGCCAGTAGGCGGACAGGGGGCGAGACCCAGTACTTC. The full variable domain, in which reference TRBV19 and TRBJ2-5 provide the parts outside the CDR3, is DGGITQSPKYLFRKEGQNVTLSCEQNLNHDAMYWYRQDPGQGLRLIYYSQIVNDFQKGDIAEGYSVSREKKESFPLTVTSAQKNPTAFYLCASRRTGGETQYFGPGTRLLVL.

J is TRBJ1-1 and V is TRBV20-1; TRBD1 aligns across 7 bases. Germline CDR1 and CDR2: DFQATT and SNEGSKA (reference sequence). The CDR3 spans 16 residues. Trimming cost V 0 bases and J 3 bases; bases outside gene matches: 10. This CDR3 is CSARDPPRGLDTEAFF. The CDR3 nucleotides read TGCAGTGCTAGAGATCCCCCAAGGGGGCTTGACACTGAAGCTTTCTTT.

In the case of this clonotype: At one of its ends the junction is not consistent with the germline gene, which may arise from a read error. The chain combines TRBV2 with TRBJ1-1; TRBD1 might be the D (6 bases). This CDR3 has 13 residues. Looked up from germline, CDR1 is SNHLY and CDR2 is FYNNEI. The DNA for the CDR3 is TGCGCCAGCAGCTTGGGAGACAGGTTCCGGGCTTTCTTT. It translates to CASSLGDRFRAFF.

The count of this clonotype is one. At one end, the junction sequence differs from germline, possibly due to a read error. The CDR3 is CAINAYGKTEVFF. CDR3 nucleotide sequence: TGTGCCATCAATGCTTACGGTAAGACTGAAGTTTTCTTT. V usage is TRBV10-3 and J usage is TRBJ1-1; D remains unclear. Germline V gene data show CDR1 as ENHRY and CDR2 as SYGVKD. This CDR3 contains 13 residues.